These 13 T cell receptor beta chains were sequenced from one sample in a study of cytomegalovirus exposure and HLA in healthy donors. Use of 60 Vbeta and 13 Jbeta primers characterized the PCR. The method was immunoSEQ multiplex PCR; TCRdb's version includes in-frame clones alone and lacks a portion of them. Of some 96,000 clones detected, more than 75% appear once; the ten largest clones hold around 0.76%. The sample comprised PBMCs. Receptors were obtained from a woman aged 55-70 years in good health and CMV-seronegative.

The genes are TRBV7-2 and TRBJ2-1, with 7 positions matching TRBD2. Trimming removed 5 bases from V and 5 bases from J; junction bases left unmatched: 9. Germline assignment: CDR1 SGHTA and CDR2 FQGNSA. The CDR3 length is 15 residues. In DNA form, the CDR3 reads TGTGCCAGCAGCGCCCAGGGCGGGAGCAACAATGAGCAGTTCTTC. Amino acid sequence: CASSAQGGSNNEQFF.

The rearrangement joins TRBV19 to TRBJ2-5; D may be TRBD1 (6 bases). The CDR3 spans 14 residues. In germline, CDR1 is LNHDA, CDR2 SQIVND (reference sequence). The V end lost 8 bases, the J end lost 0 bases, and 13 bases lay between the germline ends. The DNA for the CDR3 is TGTGCCAGTCGGGACACTCCGTACCAAGAGACCCAGTACTTC. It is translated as CASRDTPYQETQYF.

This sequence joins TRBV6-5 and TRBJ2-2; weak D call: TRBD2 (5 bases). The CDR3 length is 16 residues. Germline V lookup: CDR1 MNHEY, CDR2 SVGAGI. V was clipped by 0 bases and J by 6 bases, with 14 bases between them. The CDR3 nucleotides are TGTGCCAGCAGTTACTCGATCGGGGATTGGGCCGGGGAGCTGTTTTTT. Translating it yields CASSYSIGDWAGELFF.

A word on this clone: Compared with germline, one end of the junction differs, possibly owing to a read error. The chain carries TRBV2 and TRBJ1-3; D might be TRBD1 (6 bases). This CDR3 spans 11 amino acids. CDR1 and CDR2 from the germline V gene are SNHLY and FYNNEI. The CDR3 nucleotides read TGTGCCAGCAGTGGAACAGGGTCCCTAAATTTT. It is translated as CASSGTGSLNF.

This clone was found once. In DNA, the CDR3 is TGCGCCAGCAGTGAGGACAGGGTTCAGCCCCAGCATTTT. Protein sequence: CASSEDRVQPQHF. This chain links TRBV10-1 with TRBJ1-5; TRBD1 aligns across 7 bases. Germline loops: CDR1 WNHNN, CDR2 SYGVQD (reference sequence). V was pared by 2 bases and J by 6 bases, with 1 base of the junction left unmatched. The length of the CDR3 is 13 residues.

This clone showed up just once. The CDR3 nucleotides are TGTGCCAGCAGTTACTCTGCGCCGCGGGACTATGGCTACACCTTC. Its protein is CASSYSAPRDYGYTF. The chain employs TRBV6-5 and TRBJ1-2; D is uncertain. Germline CDR1 reads MNHEY; CDR2 reads SVGAGI. The ends were cut back, 0 bases at V and 3 bases at J, with 11 bases in the middle. The CDR3 contains 15 residues.

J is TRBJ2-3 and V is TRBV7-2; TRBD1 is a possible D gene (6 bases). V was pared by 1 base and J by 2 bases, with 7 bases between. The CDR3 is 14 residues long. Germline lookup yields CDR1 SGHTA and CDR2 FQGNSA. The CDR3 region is CASSLGTATDTQYF. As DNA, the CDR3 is TGTGCCAGCAGCTTAGGGACAGCCACAGATACGCAGTATTTT. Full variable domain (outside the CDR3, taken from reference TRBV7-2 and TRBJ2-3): GAGVSQSPSNKVTEKGKDVELRCDPISGHTALYWYRQSLGQGLEFLIYFQGNSAPDKSGLPSDRFSAERTGGSVSTLTIQRTQQEDSAVYLCASSLGTATDTQYFGPGTRLTVL.

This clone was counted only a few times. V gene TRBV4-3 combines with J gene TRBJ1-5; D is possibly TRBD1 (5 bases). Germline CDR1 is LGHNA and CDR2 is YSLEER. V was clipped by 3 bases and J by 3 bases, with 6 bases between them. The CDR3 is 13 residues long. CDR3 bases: TGCGCCAGCAGCCAGGACAACAATCAGCCCCAGCATTTT. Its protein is CASSQDNNQPQHF.

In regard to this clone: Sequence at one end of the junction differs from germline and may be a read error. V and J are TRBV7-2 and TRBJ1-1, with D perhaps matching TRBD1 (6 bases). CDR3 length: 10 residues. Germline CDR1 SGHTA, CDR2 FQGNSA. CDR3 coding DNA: TGTGCCAGCAGCGGCAACAGGGTCATCTTT. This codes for CASSGNRVIF.

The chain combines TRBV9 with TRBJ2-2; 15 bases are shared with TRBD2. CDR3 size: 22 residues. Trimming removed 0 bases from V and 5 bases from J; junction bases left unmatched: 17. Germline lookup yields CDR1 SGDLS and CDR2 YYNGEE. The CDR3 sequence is CASSVVGYSGTSGRSGTGELFF. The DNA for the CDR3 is TGTGCCAGCAGCGTAGTGGGATACTCCGGGACTAGCGGGAGGAGCGGAACCGGGGAGCTGTTTTTT.

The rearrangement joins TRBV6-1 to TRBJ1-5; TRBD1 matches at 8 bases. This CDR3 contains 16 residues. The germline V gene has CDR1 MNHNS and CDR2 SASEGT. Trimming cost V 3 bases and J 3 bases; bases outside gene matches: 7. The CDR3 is CASSDSGTGYNQPQHF. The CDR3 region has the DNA TGTGCCAGCAGTGATTCCGGGACAGGATACAATCAGCCCCAGCATTTT.

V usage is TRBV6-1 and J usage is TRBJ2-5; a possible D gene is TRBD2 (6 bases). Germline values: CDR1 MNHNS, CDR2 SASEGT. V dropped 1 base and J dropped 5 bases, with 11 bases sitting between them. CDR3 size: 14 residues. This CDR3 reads CASSEGRLGETQYF. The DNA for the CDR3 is TGTGCCAGCAGTGAAGGGAGACTAGGGGAGACCCAGTACTTC.

The CDR3 sequence is CASSERALPGSQPQHF. In DNA, the CDR3 is TGTGCCAGCAGTGAACGGGCACTCCCTGGGAGTCAGCCCCAGCATTTT. This chain links TRBV6-1 with TRBJ1-5; D unclear. Germline CDR1 and CDR2: MNHNS and SASEGT. Deletions cut 2 bases from V and 6 bases from J, with 17 bases between. The CDR3 length is 16 residues.